What follows are 20 T cell receptor beta chains derived from one specimen sequenced in a study of blood T cells in healthy people across ages (dated by TCRdb to the mid-2010s). Libraries were prepared through 5' RACE. The sequencer was an Illumina HiSeq 2500. The second PCR ran for about 6 to 12 cycles and used a J-beta primer mix along with a sample-barcoded 5' primer. TCRdb trimmed public reads at Q25 via fastp, called clones via MiXCR and kept in-frame beta chains. Here each entry gathers all rows of one CDR3 protein and keeps the most common genes and DNA. The sample profile shows 800,000 to 950,000 distinct CDR3 sequences; about 27% of them were found once. Of the sample, roughly a tenth falls within the top ten clones. These sequences were also reported in another study, on T cells of mothers and their children.

Sequencing was performed on blood. The receptors were sampled from a woman aged 40 to 49 in good health.

This clonotype turned up a few times. CDR3: CASSVSGTSGGEQYF. CDR3 in DNA: TGTGCCAGCAGCGTATCTGGGACTAGCGGGGGGGAGCAGTACTTC. V is TRBV9 and J is TRBJ2-7; TRBD2 aligns across 15 bases. This CDR3 is built from 15 residues. The V segment lost 1 base and the J segment 7 bases; nucleotides outside the gene matches: 3. Germline V gives CDR1 SGDLS, CDR2 YYNGEE.

The chain couples TRBV27 to TRBJ1-2, with no clear D. Trimming shortened V by 4 bases and J by 2 bases, and 8 bases separated the two germline ends. This CDR3 region has 13 residues. Germline-derived CDR1 and CDR2 are MNHEY and SMNVEV (reference sequence). The CDR3 DNA reads TGTGCCAGCAGTTCCTATTCGAACTATGGCTACACCTTC. Translating gives CASSSYSNYGYTF.

This clonotype was seen more than once but under ten times. The rearrangement joins TRBV20-1 to TRBJ2-7, with 8 bases matching TRBD1. Germline V gene data show CDR1 as DFQATT and CDR2 as SNEGSKA (reference sequence). The J segment lost 5 bases and the V segment lost 1 base, leaving 4 bases of the junction unmatched. The CDR3 extends over 13 amino acids. CDR3: CSARVAGGDEQYF. The CDR3 DNA follows: TGCAGTGCTAGAGTAGCAGGGGGCGACGAGCAGTACTTC.

This clonotype showed up many times. The chain uses TRBV29-1 and TRBJ2-7; D is possibly TRBD1 (6 bases). V shed 2 bases and J shed 4 bases, with 6 bases lying between them. The length of the CDR3 is 11 residues. Germline-derived CDR1 and CDR2 are SQVTM and ANQGSEA. The CDR3 sequence is CSVERGYEQYF. CDR3 bases: TGCAGCGTTGAAAGGGGGTACGAGCAGTACTTC.

The sample holds many counts of this clonotype. This chain joins TRBV7-6 and TRBJ2-7, with TRBD2 identical over 7 bases. V dropped 2 bases and J dropped 6; count of bases not matched to a gene: 10. CDR1 and CDR2 from the germline V gene are SGHVS and FNYEAQ. The CDR3 has 15 residues. CDR3 bases: TGTGCCAGCAGCTTATTGGGGGGGAGCATCGGCGAGCAGTACTTC. The encoded protein is CASSLLGGSIGEQYF. Supplemented by reference TRBV7-6 and TRBJ2-7, the full variable domain reads GAGVSQSPRYKVTKRGQDVALRCDPISGHVSLYWYRQALGQGPEFLTYFNYEAQQDKSGLPNDRFSAERPEGSISTLTIQRTEQRDSAMYRCASSLLGGSIGEQYFGPGTRLTVT.

Comment on this clonotype: One base away lies a much larger clone, so this may be a sequencing read error. The gene calls are TRBV7-9 and TRBJ2-1; D is unresolved. Trimming stripped 3 bases from V and 13 bases from J, with 19 bases between. CDR3 length: 14 residues. In germline, CDR1 is SEHNR, CDR2 FQNEAQ (reference sequence). The CDR3 DNA is TGTGCCAGCAGCTTGGCGAACGTCCAAGAGACCCAGTTCTTC. Translated: CASSLANVQETQFF.

Only a few counts were recorded for this clonotype. Compared with germline, one end of the junction differs, possibly owing to a read error. The rearrangement links TRBV29-1 to TRBJ1-3, with a possible D match to TRBD1 (5 bases). This CDR3 has 15 residues. Germline CDR1 SQVTM, CDR2 ANQGSEA. In nucleotides, the CDR3 is TGCAGCGTGGAAGACCCAGGGAGAGGCGGAAACACCATATATTTT. Residues: CSVEDPGRGGNTIYF. The full variable domain, in which reference TRBV29-1 and TRBJ1-3 provide the parts outside the CDR3, is SAVISQKPSRDICQRGTSLTIQCQVDSQVTMMFWYRQQPGQSLTLIATANQGSEATYESGFVIDKFPISRPNLTFSTLTVSNMSPEDSSIYLCSVEDPGRGGNTIYFGEGSWLTVV.

This clonotype was found a few times. The chain couples TRBV9 to TRBJ2-5; no reliable D call. This CDR3 has 15 residues. Trimming shortened V by 0 bases and J by 11 bases, and 20 bases separated the two germline ends. In germline, CDR1 is SGDLS, CDR2 YYNGEE. The DNA of the CDR3 is TGTGCCAGCAGCGTAGATTTCGACGGATCCTACGAACAGTACTTC. This gives the protein CASSVDFDGSYEQYF. The full variable domain, in which reference TRBV9 and TRBJ2-5 provide the parts outside the CDR3, is DSGVTQTPKHLITATGQRVTLRCSPRSGDLSVYWYQQSLDQGLQFLIQYYNGEERAKGNILERFSAQQFPDLHSELNLSSLELGDSALYFCASSVDFDGSYEQYFGPGTRLLVL.

This clonotype was seen more than once but under ten times. DNA of the CDR3: TGTGCCAGCTCCCCCGGGAGGTCTGAGCGGCACAATGAGCAGTTCTTC. The encoded protein is CASSPGRSERHNEQFF. The rearrangement links TRBV18 to TRBJ2-1; the match to TRBD2 covers 7 bases. V gave up 6 bases and J gave up 5 bases; unmatched junction bases: 13. CDR1 KGHSH and CDR2 LQKENI come from the germline V gene. The CDR3 is made up of 16 amino acids.

This clonotype has more than one count but fewer than ten. This chain uses TRBV20-1 with TRBJ2-1; 9 nucleotides agree with TRBD2. This CDR3 contains 15 residues. V was pared by 0 bases and J by 6 bases, with 6 bases of the junction left unmatched. CDR1 is DFQATT, CDR2 SNEGSKA, per germline (reference sequence). CDR3 in DNA: TGCAGTGCTAGAGATGCGGGGGGGCCTTTCAATGAGCAGTTCTTC. It translates to CSARDAGGPFNEQFF.

The chain has TRBV7-9 and TRBJ1-1; TRBD1 might be the D (5 bases). The length of the CDR3 is 13 residues. Germline V gene lookup returns CDR1 SEHNR and CDR2 FQNEAQ (reference sequence). V lost 5 bases and J 12 bases, leaving 19 bases between the germline ends. CDR3 amino acids: CASSLTGTPVSFF. DNA of the CDR3: TGTGCCAGCAGCCTAACCGGGACTCCCGTTTCTTTCTTT. Full variable domain (rest looked up from reference TRBV7-9 and TRBJ1-1): DTGVSQNPRHKITKRGQNVTFRCDPISEHNRLYWYRQTLGQGPEFLTYFQNEAQLEKSRLLSDRFSAERPKGSFSTLEIQRTEQGDSAMYLCASSLTGTPVSFFGQGTRLTVV.

J is TRBJ2-1 and V is TRBV7-9; TRBD2 matches at 9 bases. Germline trimming cut 6 bases from V and 4 bases from J; bases unmatched to any gene: 7. From germline, CDR1 is SEHNR and CDR2 FQNEAQ (reference sequence). This CDR3 is 15 amino acids long. The DNA for the CDR3 is TGTGCCAGCAGACCTCAGGCGGGAGGGTACAATGAGCAGTTCTTC. Protein product: CASRPQAGGYNEQFF.

The chain has TRBV24-1 and TRBJ2-1; D is undetermined. The CDR3 loop spans 13 amino acids. Germline V gene sequence: CDR1 KGHDR, CDR2 SFDVKD. Trimming removed 3 bases from V and 4 bases from J, with 6 bases in between. The CDR3 coding sequence is TGTGCCACCAGTGATGAGAAGTACAATGAGCAGTTCTTC. Protein sequence: CATSDEKYNEQFF.

This sequence joins TRBV4-2 and TRBJ1-6, with D perhaps TRBD1 (6 bases). Trimming removed 6 bases at V and 7 bases at J, with 13 bases between. Per germline, CDR1 LGHNA and CDR2 YNFKEQ. This CDR3 contains 14 residues. CDR3 region: CASREGQINSPLHF. CDR3 in DNA: TGTGCCAGCAGGGAAGGACAGATCAATTCACCCCTCCACTTT.

J is TRBJ2-4 and V is TRBV6-1, with a tentative D call TRBD1 (5 bases). The J call may be incorrect, as the DNA end agrees better with TRBJ2-7. The CDR3 has 15 residues. The germline CDR1 and CDR2 sequences are MNHNS and SASEGT. DNA of the CDR3: TGTGCCAGCAGTGAAGCGCCCAGGGAATACTACGAGCAGTACTTC. Encoded protein: CASSEAPREYYEQYF.

The CDR3 loop is CASRELGGPANYGYTF. CDR3 nucleotides: TGTGCCAGCAGGGAATTGGGAGGGCCAGCTAACTATGGCTACACCTTC. The J gene is TRBJ1-2, the V gene TRBV28, with D hard to call. The CDR3 runs 16 residues. Trimming pared 6 bases from V and 0 bases from J, leaving 17 bases between. The germline V gene has CDR1 MDHEN and CDR2 SYDVKM.

The table lists this clonotype with a count of one. One end of the junction is discordant with germline, which a read error may explain. The chain recombines TRBV27 with TRBJ1-5; D call uncertain. Germline CDR1 reads MNHEY; CDR2 reads SMNVEV (reference sequence). This CDR3 is 13 amino acids long. The CDR3 here is CASSFGVDQPQQF. CDR3 bases: TGTGCCAGCAGTTTCGGGGTAGATCAGCCCCAGCAGTTT.

This clonotype was seen a single time. At one boundary the junction diverges from the germline segment, which might be a read error. This chain joins TRBV2 and TRBJ2-6; the D call may be TRBD1 or TRBD2 (5 bases each). The CDR3 covers 13 residues. The germline gives CDR1 SNHLY, CDR2 FYNNEI. This CDR3 reads CAGGDNGANVRTF. The CDR3 nucleotides are TGTGCCGGGGGAGACAATGGGGCCAACGTCCGGACTTTC.

The chain is built from TRBV5-6 and TRBJ2-2, with D unclear. This CDR3 is built from 11 residues. V lost 4 bases and J lost 7, with 5 bases in between. The V gene's germline CDR1 is SGHDT and CDR2 YYEEEE. CDR3 nucleotide sequence: TGTGCCAGCAGCGAGAACGGGGAGCTGTTTTTT. Its protein is CASSENGELFF.

This chain joins TRBV7-2 and TRBJ2-3; 11 nucleotides align to TRBD2. V lost 4 bases and J lost 4; bases outside the gene matches: 1. From germline, CDR1 is SGHTA and CDR2 FQGNSA. There are 14 residues in the CDR3. The CDR3 spells CASSSSGGSDTQYF. The CDR3 DNA reads TGTGCCAGCAGCTCTAGCGGGGGGTCAGATACGCAGTATTTT.